A selection of T cell receptor beta chains follows, all from one sample in a study of T cell changes during pregnancy in multiple sclerosis. Assay used: immunoSEQ multiplex PCR; TCRdb lists only in-frame clones, some missing. This sample has about 89,000 clones, with around 94% found just once. This specimen consisted of peripheral blood, obtained in the third trimester of pregnancy. Every receptor here comes from a female donor with multiple sclerosis, enrolled in a pregnancy study. CDR3s include the opening cysteine and the closing phenylalanine or tryptophan. The D gene is left open where the match is weak.

j_call,d_call,v_call,cdr3_aa,cdr3_nt
TRBJ1-1,.,TRBV11-2,CASSFHRNTEAFF,TGTGCCAGCAGCTTCCACAGGAACACTGAAGCTTTCTTT
TRBJ2-7,TRBD1,TRBV30,CAWSVKTGSSYEQYF,TGTGCCTGGAGTGTAAAGACAGGGAGCTCCTACGAGCAGTACTTC
TRBJ1-5,.,TRBV19,CASKTGNQPQHF,TGTGCCAGTAAAACAGGCAATCAGCCCCAGCATTTT
TRBJ1-4,.,TRBV5-4,CASSSHRTGTTNEKLFF,TGTGCCAGCAGCTCGCATAGGACGGGAACAACTAATGAAAAACTGTTTTTT
TRBJ2-1,.,TRBV4-3,CASSQGSGNEQFF,TGCGCCAGCAGTCAAGGGTCAGGGAATGAGCAGTTCTTC
TRBJ1-5,.,TRBV29-1,CSVAIREKLVQPQHF,TGCAGCGTTGCGATTAGGGAGAAGCTGGTTCAGCCCCAGCATTTT
TRBJ1-2,TRBD1,TRBV6-5,CASSRQGADGYTF,TGTGCCAGCAGCCGACAGGGGGCAGACGGCTACACCTTC
TRBJ1-1,.,TRBV25-1,CASGGQSNTEAFF,TGTGCCAGCGGCGGACAGTCCAACACTGAAGCTTTCTTT
TRBJ1-2,.,TRBV27,CASSLRVTPNYGYTF,TGTGCCAGCAGTTTGCGGGTTACTCCTAACTATGGCTACACCTTC
TRBJ2-7,.,TRBV29-1,CSVEDPGRNYEQYF,TGCAGCGTTGAAGATCCAGGAAGGAACTACGAGCAGTACTTC
TRBJ2-2,.,TRBV11-2,CASSWRGVGKRGGELFF,TGTGCCAGCAGCTGGCGGGGTGTAGGGAAGAGAGGCGGGGAGCTGTTTTTT